Below are 21 T cell receptor beta chains sequenced from a single sample in a study of blood T cells in healthy people across ages. A second PCR, run for about 7 to 11 cycles, used a sample-barcoded 5' primer plus a J-beta primer mix. MiXCR, applied by TCRdb to the 5' RACE reads, yields one record per CDR3 protein. Of hundreds of thousands of distinct CDR3 sequences listed, about 21% are singletons. The sample taken for sequencing was blood. Source of these receptors: a man between 65 and 85 years old in good health.

The genes are TRBV6-5 and TRBJ2-6; D remains ambiguous. Germline CDR1 and CDR2: MNHEY and SVGAGI. The CDR3 has 12 residues. V was clipped by 7 bases and J by 2 bases, with 3 bases between them. The CDR3 DNA reads TGTGCCAGCAAAACTGGGGCCAACGTCCTGACTTTC. This translates into CASKTGANVLTF.

The chain has TRBV5-1 and TRBJ2-5, with 13 bases lining up with TRBD2. The DNA matches TRBJ2-1 better at its end, which makes the J call doubtful. The CDR3 extends over 17 amino acids. CDR1 is SGHRS and CDR2 is YFSETQ in the germline V gene. The CDR3 DNA reads as TGCGCCAGCAGCTATGGGACTAGCGGGAAAGATAGCAATGAGCAGTTCTTC. This encodes CASSYGTSGKDSNEQFF.

This chain joins TRBV20-1 and TRBJ2-5; D possibly matches TRBD1 or TRBD2 (6 bases each). Trimming removed 6 bases from V and 1 base from J, with 12 bases in between. Germline CDR1 reads DFQATT; CDR2 reads SNEGSKA (reference sequence). The CDR3 runs 13 residues. CDR3 loop: CSALGGSQETQYF. Here the CDR3 DNA reads TGCAGTGCCCTGGGGGGCTCCCAAGAGACCCAGTACTTC.

This clonotype has ten or more counts. The chain joins TRBV3-1 to TRBJ1-5; D gene uncertain. The germline CDR1 and CDR2 sequences are LGHDT and YNNKEL (reference sequence). The V end was cut by 1 base, the J end by 5 bases, with 6 bases between. This CDR3 has 13 amino acids. The CDR3 DNA reads TGTGCCAGCAGCCAAGGCCAGTATCAGCCCCAGCATTTT. Its translation: CASSQGQYQPQHF.

This clonotype was counted once. V gene TRBV2 combines with J gene TRBJ1-1; TRBD1 matches at 8 bases. V was clipped by 7 bases and J by 3 bases; unmatched bases: 7. CDR3 length: 14 residues. Germline V gene lookup returns CDR1 SNHLY and CDR2 FYNNEI. DNA for the CDR3: TGTGCCAGCACTGTGGACAGGGAGGACACTGAAGCTTTCTTT. This codes for CASTVDREDTEAFF.

The chain is built from TRBV20-1 and TRBJ2-7, with 11 bases lining up with TRBD2. Trimming removed 1 base from V and 1 base from J; junction bases left unmatched: 3. The CDR3 contains 15 residues. CDR1 is DFQATT, CDR2 SNEGSKA, per germline (reference sequence). CDR3 nucleotide sequence: TGCAGTGCTAGAGTTAGCGGGAGGGCGTCCTACGAGCAGTACTTC. Protein sequence: CSARVSGRASYEQYF.

The chain employs TRBV28 and TRBJ2-1, with TRBD2 matching over 7 bases. This CDR3 region has 12 residues. Germline V gene data show CDR1 as MDHEN and CDR2 as SYDVKM. The J segment lost 15 bases and the V segment lost 2 bases, leaving 7 bases of the junction unmatched. Here the CDR3 DNA reads TGTGCCAGCAGTTTAGGTTGGGGGGGACGGTTCTTC. It is translated as CASSLGWGGRFF.

This clonotype was seen a few times. The chain carries TRBV21-1 and TRBJ2-2; the table's D call of TRBD2 was not tested on the DNA. TRBV21-1 is classified as a pseudogene. The CDR3 sequence is 15 residues long. The CDR3 region is CASNPTETSGGELFF. The CDR3 nucleotides read TGTGCCAGCAACCCCACCGAGACTAGCGGGGGGGAGCTGTTTTTT.

This clonotype was recorded a few times. The chain recombines TRBV14 with TRBJ2-6, with unresolved D. Germline-derived CDR1 and CDR2 are SGHDN and FVKESK. Between the trimmed V and J ends, which lost 0 bases and 0 bases, there was a span of 6 bases. CDR3 length: 16 residues. The CDR3: CASSQDGRSGANVLTF. The CDR3 bases are TGTGCCAGCAGCCAAGATGGGCGCTCTGGGGCCAACGTCCTGACTTTC.

This clonotype was seen at least ten times. The chain is built from TRBV7-9 and TRBJ2-7, with 14 positions matching TRBD2. Per germline, CDR1 SEHNR and CDR2 FQNEAQ (reference sequence). The length of the CDR3 is 15 residues. Trimming at V came to 6 bases and at J to 3 bases, leaving 4 bases not matched to a gene. CDR3 loop: CASRGLAGGLYEQYF. DNA of the CDR3: TGTGCCAGCAGAGGACTAGCGGGAGGTCTCTACGAGCAGTACTTC.

This clonotype turned up a few times. An end of the junction differs from the germline gene, which may be a read error. This chain joins TRBV25-1 and TRBJ2-1, with D perhaps matching TRBD1 or TRBD2 (6 bases each). Germline lookup yields CDR1 MGHDK and CDR2 SYGVNS. CDR3 length: 15 amino acids. Here the CDR3 DNA reads TGTGCCAGTAGTGATCTGAGGGGGGCACAGAATGAGCAGTTCTTC. Residues: CASSDLRGAQNEQFF.

Only a few counts were recorded for this clonotype. V is TRBV11-2 and J is TRBJ2-5, with 7 positions matching TRBD2. The CDR3 is 14 amino acids. Germline-derived CDR1 and CDR2 are SGHAT and FQNNGV. After removal of 6 bases from V and 0 bases from J, the junction contained 4 bases not matched to a gene. CDR3 DNA: TGTGCCAGCAGATCCAGCGGGAACCAAGAGACCCAGTACTTC. Amino acid sequence: CASRSSGNQETQYF.

This clonotype was seen at least ten times. The V gene is TRBV29-1, the J gene TRBJ2-5; D might be TRBD2 (5 bases). V was cut by 2 bases and J by 4 bases, with 20 bases left in between. This CDR3 contains 16 residues. CDR1 SQVTM and CDR2 ANQGSEA come from the germline V gene. The CDR3, as DNA: TGCAGCGTTGAAAATGGGCTAGCTCCTAAGGTAGAGACCCAGTACTTC. Residues: CSVENGLAPKVETQYF.

The chain employs TRBV9 and TRBJ2-1; 11 bases are shared with TRBD2. Germline lookup yields CDR1 SGDLS and CDR2 YYNGEE. The junction had 10 bases not matched to a gene; V was cut back by 3 bases and J by 5 bases. The CDR3 sequence is 17 residues long. DNA for the CDR3: TGTGCCAGCAGCGCTAACCCTAGCGGGAGGCGGAACAATGAGCAGTTCTTC. Translating gives CASSANPSGRRNNEQFF.

This clonotype was counted many times. The chain combines TRBV28 with TRBJ2-5, with 11 bases that match TRBD2. Germline V lookup: CDR1 MDHEN, CDR2 SYDVKM. The CDR3 spans 16 residues. V gave up 2 bases and J gave up 4 bases; unmatched junction bases: 6. CDR3 protein: CASSLGGLAGGETQYF. The CDR3 DNA sequence: TGTGCCAGCAGTTTAGGGGGTCTAGCGGGAGGAGAGACCCAGTACTTC.

V is TRBV12-3 or TRBV12-4 and J is TRBJ1-1, with D possibly matching TRBD1 (5 bases). Between the trimmed V and J ends, which lost 1 base and 11 bases, there was a span of 14 bases. This CDR3 contains 13 residues. The CDR3 region is CASSLGGVERAFF. For the CDR3, the DNA is TGTGCCAGCAGTTTAGGAGGGGTTGAGAGGGCTTTCTTT.

The rearrangement joins TRBV10-3 to TRBJ2-7; no clear D gene. The CDR3 is 14 residues long. The germline V gene has CDR1 ENHRY and CDR2 SYGVKD. V was trimmed by 0 bases and J by 7 bases, leaving 13 bases between them. This CDR3 reads CAISESTRSREQYF. CDR3 nucleotides: TGTGCCATCAGTGAGTCGACCCGTTCCAGAGAGCAGTACTTC.

The rearrangement joins TRBV20-1 to TRBJ1-1; D perhaps matches TRBD1 (5 bases). The ends were cut back, 5 bases at V and 5 bases at J, with 15 bases in the middle. The CDR3 is made up of 13 amino acids. Germline CDR1 reads DFQATT; CDR2 reads SNEGSKA (reference sequence). The CDR3: CSADPGGWTEAFF. DNA for the CDR3: TGCAGTGCTGACCCGGGGGGATGGACTGAAGCTTTCTTT.

The V gene is TRBV5-1, the J gene TRBJ2-3, with 9 positions matching TRBD2. This CDR3 is 14 amino acids long. Germline V CDR1 and CDR2: SGHRS, YFSETQ. Unmatched junction bases numbered 4, after V lost 6 bases and J lost 2 bases. The DNA of the CDR3 is TGCGCCAGCACCCCGGGACTAGCCACAGATACGCAGTATTTT. This encodes CASTPGLATDTQYF.

This chain joins TRBV7-9 and TRBJ1-4; 9 nucleotides match TRBD1. After removal of 4 bases from V and 12 bases from J, the junction contained 12 bases not matched to a gene. The CDR3 consists of 15 residues. Germline V gives CDR1 SEHNR, CDR2 FQNEAQ (reference sequence). The CDR3 region is CASSSQGAVFEELFF. The CDR3, as DNA: TGTGCCAGCAGCTCACAGGGGGCGGTTTTTGAGGAACTGTTTTTT.

In regard to this clonotype: At one end, the junction sequence differs from germline, possibly due to a read error. The chain couples TRBV2 to TRBJ2-7; TRBD2 is a possible D gene (6 bases). CDR1 is SNHLY and CDR2 is FYNNEI in the germline V gene. The length of the CDR3 is 14 residues. The CDR3 loop reads CASSEAVLALERYF. The CDR3 region has the DNA TGTGCCAGCAGTGAAGCCGTCCTAGCGTTGGAGCGGTACTTC.